This T cell receptor beta chain was recovered during a study of blood T cell repertoires in COVID-19. Study context: COVID-19 samples collected from the United States, Italy and Spain covered acute and convalescent phases. T cells, B-cell-depleted T cells, or PBMCs supplied cDNA or gDNA.

Clones were read by immunoSEQ multiplex PCR, and TCRdb kept only the in-frame ones, dropping some. This table has fewer than 300,000 clones, 80% to 90% appearing once. This CDR3 spans 19 amino acids. Germline V gene data show CDR1 as MNHEY and CDR2 as SVGEGT. J lost 0 bases, V lost 6 bases, and 16 bases had no gene match. V usage is TRBV6-2 or TRBV6-3 and J usage is TRBJ2-2; 7 nucleotides match TRBD1. The sequence was collected from a woman between 50 and 59 years old who had recovered from COVID-19. Material for sequencing was peripheral blood. This CDR3 is CASSSGDRKIYANTGELFF. CDR3 nucleotides: TGTGCCAGCAGCTCCGGGGACAGAAAGATATACGCGAACACCGGGGAGCTGTTTTTT.